The 4 T cell receptor beta chains below come from one sample, sequenced in a study of tumor and adjacent non-tumor tissue in lung cancer. The library came from three nested PCR rounds adapted from ARM-PCR protocols. TCRdb fed the multiplex PCR reads into MiXCR, producing one record per CDR3 protein. This sample has approximately 120,000 distinct CDR3 sequences, with about 66% found just once. RNA was extracted from bulk tissue without any cell sorting. Sequences were obtained from lung tumor tissue. The receptor source for this set is a man aged 25 to 40 with non-small cell lung cancer.

With regard to this clonotype: Mismatch with germline at one junction end may stem from a read error. The chain joins TRBV11-2 to TRBJ2-1; TRBD2 agrees at 7 bases. This CDR3 has 16 amino acids. Germline CDR1 SGHAT, CDR2 FQNNGV. The CDR3 region has the DNA TGTGCCAGTAGCTTATATACTAGCGTGTCCTACAATGAGCAGTTCTTC. Protein: CASSLYTSVSYNEQFF. The variable domain in full, with the rest retrieved from reference TRBV11-2 and TRBJ2-1, is EAGVAQSPRYKIIEKRQSVAFWCNPISGHATLYWYQQILGQGPKLLIQFQNNGVVDDSQLPKDRFSAERLKGVDSTLKIQPAKLEDSAVYLCASSLYTSVSYNEQFFGPGTRLTVL.

The genes are TRBV7-8 and TRBJ2-7; no reliable D call. CDR1 and CDR2 from the germline V gene are SGHVS and FQNEAQ. This CDR3 spans 14 amino acids. Trimming removed 1 base at V and 2 bases at J, with 9 bases between. DNA for the CDR3: TGTGCCAGCAGCTTAGGCCCGCGGACCTACGAGCAGTACTTC. It codes for CASSLGPRTYEQYF.

This clonotype was counted at least ten times. V usage is TRBV12-3 or TRBV12-4 and J usage is TRBJ2-6, with D tentatively TRBD2 (5 bases). The CDR3 has 14 residues. V was shortened by 6 bases and J by 4 bases, with 10 bases between the two germline ends. The CDR3 DNA reads as TGTGCCAGCAGCCCAGCGGACGGGGCCAACGTCCTGACTTTC. Translation gives CASSPADGANVLTF.

As for this clonotype: A much larger clone is a single base away; this may be a read error. It is likely a read error, because the conserved phenylalanine at the end of the CDR3 is missing. V usage is TRBV5-1 and J usage is TRBJ1-1; D gene unclear. V was pared by 0 bases and J by 3 bases, with 6 bases between. The CDR3 extends over 13 amino acids. Germline-derived CDR1 and CDR2 are SGHRS and YFSETQ. In nucleotides, the CDR3 is TGCGCCAGCAGCTTGGCCTTTGACACTGAAGCTTTCTGT. Protein sequence: CASSLAFDTEAFC.